Shown below are 14 T cell receptor beta chains from a single sample sequenced in a study of cytomegalovirus exposure and HLA in healthy donors. Amplification used 60 Vbeta primers and 13 Jbeta primers. Some clones are missing from TCRdb's copy, which holds only in-frame ones; the method was immunoSEQ multiplex PCR. The table includes about 100,000 clones, about 70% detected once. The sample taken for sequencing was PBMCs. These TCRs come from a woman aged 40 to 49 in good health and CMV-seronegative.

The chain couples TRBV5-3 to TRBJ2-1, with D uncertain. TRBV5-3 is identified as an open reading frame with a role that is uncertain. The CDR3 length is 15 residues. Between the trimmed V and J ends, which lost 0 bases and 6 bases, there was a span of 13 bases. Here the CDR3 reads CARSLASSVGNEQFF. The CDR3 DNA is TGTGCCAGAAGCTTGGCCTCTAGTGTTGGCAATGAGCAGTTCTTC.

The chain links TRBV6-4 to TRBJ2-7; 12 bases map to TRBD1. J was trimmed by 1 base and V by 1 base; bases with no gene match: 14. CDR1 is MRHNA and CDR2 is SNTAGT in the germline V gene. The CDR3 spans 20 residues. The CDR3: CASSDCRSGQGAGVSYEQYF. CDR3 DNA sequence: TGTGCCAGCAGTGACTGCCGCTCGGGACAGGGGGCGGGGGTTTCCTACGAGCAGTACTTC.

The V call is TRBV28, the J call TRBJ1-1, with D maybe TRBD1 (5 bases). Germline CDR1 reads MDHEN; CDR2 reads SYDVKM. The V gene lost 4 bases and the J gene lost 6 bases, with 18 bases spanning the gap. This CDR3 region has 15 residues. The CDR3 DNA is TGTGCCAGCAGTTCGTTCGGGGCCGGAGGGGCTGAAGCTTTCTTT. Protein product: CASSSFGAGGAEAFF.

This chain links TRBV5-1 with TRBJ1-1; 9 positions agree with TRBD1. The CDR3 loop spans 13 amino acids. Germline V lookup: CDR1 SGHRS, CDR2 YFSETQ. Germline trimming cut 6 bases from V and 7 bases from J; bases unmatched to any gene: 7. This chain's CDR3 is CASTRDRASEAFF. The CDR3 DNA reads TGCGCCAGCACCCGGGACAGGGCGAGTGAAGCTTTCTTT.

The CDR3 region is CASSQWLQPTGELFF. The CDR3 DNA reads as TGTGCCAGCAGCCAGTGGTTACAGCCCACCGGGGAGCTGTTTTTT. The gene calls are TRBV7-4 and TRBJ2-2; D is unclear. The V gene's germline CDR1 is SGHVT and CDR2 SQSDAQ. Trimming pared 5 bases from V and 4 bases from J, leaving 14 bases between. The CDR3 has 15 amino acids.

The genes are TRBV6-5 and TRBJ2-1; 9 nucleotides align to TRBD1. This CDR3 region has 16 residues. V dropped 4 bases and J dropped 2; count of bases not matched to a gene: 6. CDR1 MNHEY and CDR2 SVGAGI come from the germline V gene. For the CDR3, the DNA is TGTGCCAGCAGTTGGCGAAACAGGGGGCCCTACAATGAGCAGTTCTTC. Translated: CASSWRNRGPYNEQFF.

The J gene is TRBJ2-3, the V gene TRBV5-1; a weak D match, TRBD1 (5 bases). Per germline, CDR1 SGHRS and CDR2 YFSETQ. Deletions cut 4 bases from V and 0 bases from J, with 12 bases between. This CDR3 comprises 15 residues. This CDR3 reads CASSLDSSSTDTQYF. The DNA of the CDR3 is TGCGCCAGCAGCCTAGACAGTTCTAGCACAGATACGCAGTATTTT.

V usage is TRBV6-1 and J usage is TRBJ1-1, with 9 positions matching TRBD1. The CDR3 loop spans 15 amino acids. V lost 4 bases to trimming and J lost 1 base; unmatched junction nucleotides: 4. Germline V CDR1 and CDR2: MNHNS, SASEGT. DNA for the CDR3: TGTGCCAGCAGTGTCCTGACAGGGGGGAACACTGAAGCTTTCTTT. Translated: CASSVLTGGNTEAFF.

The rearrangement uses TRBV2 and TRBJ1-2; TRBD1 matches 7 bases. The CDR3 consists of 14 residues. V lost 5 bases and J lost 3; bases outside the gene matches: 6. In germline, CDR1 is SNHLY, CDR2 FYNNEI. The CDR3 sequence: CASSKGQADYGYTF. The DNA of the CDR3 is TGTGCCAGCAGTAAAGGACAGGCGGACTATGGCTACACCTTC.

The chain recombines TRBV7-2 with TRBJ2-1, with 13 bases lining up with TRBD2. V trimming: 5 bases; J trimming: 8 bases; junction bases outside the gene matches: 12. The CDR3 consists of 17 residues. CDR1 and CDR2 (germline): SGHTA, FQGNSA. For the CDR3, the DNA is TGTGCCAGCAGCCCGAGGACTAGCGGGAGAAATAACTATGAGCAGTTCTTC. The encoded protein is CASSPRTSGRNNYEQFF. Based on the CDR3 plus reference TRBV7-2 and TRBJ2-1, the full variable domain is GAGVSQSPSNKVTEKGKDVELRCDPISGHTALYWYRQSLGQGLEFLIYFQGNSAPDKSGLPSDRFSAERTGGSVSTLTIQRTQQEDSAVYLCASSPRTSGRNNYEQFFGPGTRLTVL.

The chain uses TRBV7-6 and TRBJ2-7; 8 nucleotides align to TRBD2. Germline CDR1 reads SGHVS; CDR2 reads FNYEAQ. The ends lost 1 base at V and 3 bases at J; junction bases unmatched: 2. The CDR3 loop spans 14 amino acids. The CDR3 sequence is CASSLESGGYEQYF. CDR3 bases: TGTGCCAGCAGCTTAGAGAGCGGGGGCTACGAGCAGTACTTC.

This clone was found a few times. The V gene is TRBV11-2, the J gene TRBJ1-1; no definite D call. Germline CDR1 is SGHAT and CDR2 is FQNNGV. The CDR3 is 15 residues long. V was cut by 0 bases and J by 11 bases, with 19 bases left in between. Here the CDR3 DNA reads TGTGCCAGCAGCTTAGATAGAGTGGAGGAGGGCCGGGCTTTCTTT. Translation: CASSLDRVEEGRAFF.

A single count supports this clone. The chain links TRBV19 to TRBJ2-7; 8 bases line up with TRBD1. The CDR3 has 15 amino acids. J gave up 2 bases and V 5 bases, and 8 bases lay outside the gene matches. Germline-derived CDR1 and CDR2 are LNHDA and SQIVND (reference sequence). The CDR3 loop reads CASSFGTGSTYEQYF. DNA for the CDR3: TGTGCCAGTAGTTTTGGGACAGGTTCGACCTACGAGCAGTACTTC.

This sequence joins TRBV14 and TRBJ1-4, with D maybe TRBD1 (5 bases). Germline assignment: CDR1 SGHDN and CDR2 FVKESK. The CDR3 is 14 amino acids. The V end lost 1 base, the J end lost 10 bases, and 13 bases lay between the germline ends. The CDR3 coding sequence is TGTGCCAGCAGCCAAGGGGGCGAGACGGGAAAACTGTTTTTT. It is translated as CASSQGGETGKLFF. Full variable domain (missing parts from reference TRBV14 and TRBJ1-4): EAGVTQFPSHSVIEKGQTVTLRCDPISGHDNLYWYRRVMGKEIKFLLHFVKESKQDESGMPNNRFLAERTGGTYSTLKVQPAELEDSGVYFCASSQGGETGKLFFGSGTQLSVL.